These T cell receptor beta chains were read from a single sample in a study of regulatory T cells in long-lasting Graves disease. TCRdb fed the multiplex PCR reads into MiXCR, producing one record per CDR3 protein. The top ten clones hold around a sixth of a sample with about 460,000 distinct CDR3 sequences, approximately 15% of them seen once. The sample also formed part of further work on T cells in Graves' hyperthyroidism and ophthalmopathy.

The specimen comprised peripheral blood mononuclear cells (PBMCs), sampled at new diagnosis, from a patient treated with antithyroid drugs. These receptor sequences come from a woman in her fifties or sixties with Graves disease. Both conserved end residues are part of each CDR3. Each record gives: V gene, clone size, D gene, J gene, CDR3 DNA, CDR3 protein. D genes are given only for firm matches. Some rows have no size entry. The others give once, few or many, or a class for an expanded clone.

TRBV5-1	NA	NA	TRBJ2-2	TGCGCCAGCAGCCCTTCTACCCCCGGGGAGCTGTTTTTT	CASSPSTPGELFF
TRBV12-3/TRBV12-4	many	NA	TRBJ2-1	TGTGCCAGCACCCCCTCGGTAACGCACTCGGAGCAGTTCTTC	CASTPSVTHSEQFF
TRBV30	NA	NA	TRBJ1-5	TGTGCCTGGAGTCGGGGGCTCGAGGGTCAGCCCCAGCATTTT	CAWSRGLEGQPQHF
TRBV7-9	many	TRBD1	TRBJ2-2	TGTGCCAGCAGCTCAACGCATTTTACAGGGGGATCTGCTTACACCGGGGAGCTGTTTTTT	CASSSTHFTGGSAYTGELFF
TRBV4-1	few	TRBD2	TRBJ2-7	TGCGCCAGCAGCCTCCCCCCGGGAGGGCCGTACTACGAGCAGTACTTC	CASSLPPGGPYYEQYF
TRBV20-1	many	NA	TRBJ1-1	TGCAGTGCTAGGGAGGGACGGTCGTTCACTGAAGCTTTCTTT	CSAREGRSFTEAFF
TRBV5-1	many	NA	TRBJ2-2	TGCGCCAGCAGCCCCCAGGCGAACACCGGGGAGCTGTTTTTT	CASSPQANTGELFF
TRBV6-1	many	TRBD1	TRBJ1-2	TGTGCCAGCAGTAGCCGGACAGGGCCACATGGCTACACCTTC	CASSSRTGPHGYTF
TRBV2	many	TRBD1	TRBJ2-7	TGTGCCAAGATGGGGACAGACTACGAGCAGTACTTC	CAKMGTDYEQYF
TRBV11-2	few	TRBD2	TRBJ2-7	TGTGCCAGCAGCTCACTCTTGGTAGCGGGAATGAGCTCCTACGAGCAGTACTTC	CASSSLLVAGMSSYEQYF
TRBV12-3/TRBV12-4	many	TRBD2	TRBJ2-5	TGTGCCAGCAGTTTTTTTAGCGGGAGCGGGGAGACCCAGTACTTC	CASSFFSGSGETQYF
TRBV5-1	many	TRBD1	TRBJ1-1	TGCGCCAGCAGCGACCGGGACAGGGACAACACTGAAGCTTTCTTT	CASSDRDRDNTEAFF
TRBV30	NA	NA	TRBJ2-1	TGTGCCTGGAAAAGGGGCGGACAATACAATGAGCAGTTCTTC	CAWKRGGQYNEQFF
TRBV20-1	many	NA	TRBJ2-7	TGCAGTGCTAGAGCGGGGGTCGGGGAGCAGTACTTC	CSARAGVGEQYF
TRBV5-1	many	TRBD1	TRBJ1-4	TGCGCCAGCAGCTTGAGGACAGGGGTGGAAAAACTGTTTTTT	CASSLRTGVEKLFF
TRBV6-1	NA	NA	TRBJ2-7	TGTGCCAGCAGACGGACGGGACTTCTCTCCTACGAGCAGTACTTC	CASRRTGLLSYEQYF
TRBV5-8	NA	TRBD1	TRBJ1-3	TGTGCCAGCAGACATACGGGACAGTTGCCGCGATGGCATGGGGGAAACACCATATATTTT	CASRHTGQLPRWHGGNTIYF
TRBV5-5	few	TRBD2	TRBJ2-7	TGTGCCAGCAGCTTGGCTAGCGGTGACGAGCAGTACTTC	CASSLASGDEQYF
TRBV20-1	few	NA	TRBJ2-1	TGCAGTGCCCCGAGCCGCCGCGGAGGTTCAATTGAGCAGTTCTTC	CSAPSRRGGSIEQFF
TRBV28	many	TRBD2	TRBJ2-7	TGTGCCAGCAGTGACCCGGGACTAGCGGGTTTGCCCTACGAGCAGTACTTC	CASSDPGLAGLPYEQYF
TRBV29-1	NA	NA	TRBJ1-1	TGCAGCGTTGAAGCCCCCGCTCTGGGCGCTGAAGCTTTCTTT	CSVEAPALGAEAFF
TRBV2	many	NA	TRBJ1-1	TGTGCCAGCAGTGAACAGTACTATACTGAAGCTTTCTTT	CASSEQYYTEAFF
TRBV30	NA	NA	TRBJ2-2	TGTGCCTGGAGTACCCAGACAGCTCGAGGGGAGCTGTTTTTT	CAWSTQTARGELFF
TRBV11-2	many	TRBD2	TRBJ2-5	TGTGCCAGCAGCCGCCTGGGGGTGACGGGAGGCCAAGAGACCCAGTACTTC	CASSRLGVTGGQETQYF
TRBV29-1	many	NA	TRBJ2-7	TGCAGCGTTGGGACTTCCGCTACCTACGAGCAGTACTTC	CSVGTSATYEQYF
TRBV29-1	NA	NA	TRBJ1-1	TGCAGCGTTGCCGGATGGGAAGGCAAGGAGTCAGTCACTGAAGCTTTCTTT	CSVAGWEGKESVTEAFF
TRBV10-2	few	NA	TRBJ2-1	TGCGCCAGTATCCGGGACGATTACAATGAGCAGTTCTTC	CASIRDDYNEQFF
TRBV3-1	many	NA	TRBJ1-1	TGTGCCAGCAGCCCCCTCAGGGGAAGCTCTAACACTGAAGCTTTCTTT	CASSPLRGSSNTEAFF
TRBV6-1	NA	NA	TRBJ1-4	TGTGCCAGCTTACGGGGGCCAGTGGATGAAAAACTGCTTTTT	CASLRGPVDEKLLF
TRBV7-9	few	TRBD1	TRBJ2-5	TGTGCCAGCAGCGAGCGGACAGGGGGAAAACAAGAGACCCAGTACTTC	CASSERTGGKQETQYF